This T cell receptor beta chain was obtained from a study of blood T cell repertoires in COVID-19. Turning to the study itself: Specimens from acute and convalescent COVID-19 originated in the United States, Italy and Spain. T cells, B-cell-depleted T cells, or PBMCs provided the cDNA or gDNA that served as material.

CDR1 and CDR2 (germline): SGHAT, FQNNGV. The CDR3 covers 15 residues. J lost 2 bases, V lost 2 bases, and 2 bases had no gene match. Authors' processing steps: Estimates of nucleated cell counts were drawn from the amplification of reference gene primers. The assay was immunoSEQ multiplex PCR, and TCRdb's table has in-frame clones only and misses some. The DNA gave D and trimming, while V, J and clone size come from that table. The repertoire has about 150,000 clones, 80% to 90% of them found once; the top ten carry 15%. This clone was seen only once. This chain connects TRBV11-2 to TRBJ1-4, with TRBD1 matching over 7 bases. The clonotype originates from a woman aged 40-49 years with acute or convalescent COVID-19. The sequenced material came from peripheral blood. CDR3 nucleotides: TGTGCCAGCAGCTTAACAGGGGCGACTAATGAAAAACTGTTTTTT. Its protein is CASSLTGATNEKLFF.